One and the same sample provided the 11 T cell receptor beta chains below, sequenced in a study of cytomegalovirus exposure and HLA in healthy donors (dated 2017 in TCRdb). Receptor libraries were prepared by the immunoSEQ multiplex PCR assay. For the multiplex PCR, a mixture combining 60 forward primers for TCR Vbeta segments and 13 reverse primers for TCR Jbeta segments was used. Drawn from immuneACCESS, this table holds only the in-frame rearrangements with V and J called that TCRdb kept. Clones are partly lost; checked studies trace under half to an unresolved V gene and leave the rest unexplained. This sample comprises around 76,000 clones, around 70% of them detected only once. About 8.9% of the sample belongs to the ten largest clones. The sequenced sample consisted of PBMCs. These receptors were taken from a woman aged 45-65 years in good health and CMV-seropositive.

The chain uses TRBV11-2 and TRBJ1-3, with 10 positions matching TRBD1. Trimming at V came to 5 bases and at J to 0 bases, leaving 4 bases not matched to a gene. Germline values: CDR1 SGHAT, CDR2 FQNNGV. The CDR3 consists of 16 residues. CDR3 nucleotides: TGTGCCAGCAGCCCGCGGACAGGGGGCTCTGGAAACACCATATATTTT. It is translated as CASSPRTGGSGNTIYF.

This clone was seen a few times. DNA for the CDR3: TGTGCCAGCAGCGTAACAGCGGGGTCAAATACGCAGTATTTT. Protein product: CASSVTAGSNTQYF. The rearrangement links TRBV9 to TRBJ2-3, with 7 bases lining up with TRBD2. The CDR3 totals 14 residues. V trimming: 1 base; J trimming: 7 bases; junction bases outside the gene matches: 6. CDR1 and CDR2 from the germline V gene are SGDLS and YYNGEE.

On this clone: Other DNA sequences in the same sample also yield this CDR3. The chain employs TRBV10-3 and TRBJ2-3, with no clear D. The V and J ends lost 4 bases and 3 bases respectively, with 2 bases between them. The CDR3 has 11 residues. CDR1 ENHRY and CDR2 SYGVKD come from the germline V gene. CDR3 protein: CAISVTDTQYF. CDR3 nucleotides: TGTGCCATCAGTGTAACAGATACGCAGTATTTT.

The chain joins TRBV9 to TRBJ2-3; 7 bases map to TRBD1. CDR1 and CDR2 from the germline V gene are SGDLS and YYNGEE. After removal of 3 bases from V and 2 bases from J, the junction contained 6 bases not matched to a gene. The length of the CDR3 is 15 residues. CDR3 nucleotide sequence: TGTGCCAGCAGCGCTACAGGGGTCGTCACAGATACGCAGTATTTT. It specifies CASSATGVVTDTQYF.

The chain recombines TRBV18 with TRBJ1-5; 7 bases agree with TRBD1. The germline V gene has CDR1 KGHSH and CDR2 LQKENI. CDR3 length: 14 amino acids. Trimming at V came to 3 bases and at J to 6 bases, leaving 5 bases not matched to a gene. The CDR3 bases are TGTGCCAGCTCACCGACAGGGTTCACTCAGCCCCAGCATTTT. This sequence encodes CASSPTGFTQPQHF.

The rearrangement links TRBV5-4 to TRBJ2-3; D unresolved. Germline V gives CDR1 SGHNT, CDR2 YYREEE (reference sequence). Trimming shortened V by 1 base and J by 6 bases, and 6 bases separated the two germline ends. The length of the CDR3 is 12 residues. The CDR3 reads CASSLYADTQYF. The CDR3 bases are TGTGCCAGCAGCTTGTACGCGGATACGCAGTATTTT. Full variable domain (rest looked up from reference TRBV5-4 and TRBJ2-3): ETGVTQSPTHLIKTRGQQVTLRCSSQSGHNTVSWYQQALGQGPQFIFQYYREEENGRGNFPPRFSGLQFPNYSSELNVNALELDDSALYLCASSLYADTQYFGPGTRLTVL.

This clone was observed a handful of times. The gene calls are TRBV25-1 and TRBJ2-5; 10 nucleotides match TRBD1. This CDR3 has 14 residues. Germline V gene lookup returns CDR1 MGHDK and CDR2 SYGVNS. With V trimmed by 3 bases and J by 5 bases, 3 bases remained unmatched. CDR3 protein: CASSDDRGHETQYF. In DNA form, the CDR3 reads TGTGCCAGCAGTGACGACAGGGGGCATGAGACCCAGTACTTC.

There are a few counts of this clone. CDR3 amino acids: CASSLQPGQGIRGDEKLFF. CDR3 nucleotides: TGTGCCAGCAGCCTACAACCGGGACAGGGAATAAGGGGGGATGAAAAACTGTTTTTT. The gene calls are TRBV7-2 and TRBJ1-4; 9 bases line up with TRBD1. Germline V gene lookup returns CDR1 SGHTA and CDR2 FQGNSA. Unmatched junction bases numbered 19, after V lost 5 bases and J lost 6 bases. The CDR3 covers 19 residues.

A few counts support this clone. The same CDR3 arises from other DNA sequences in this sample as well. The V and J genes are TRBV4-3 and TRBJ2-1; 13 bases match TRBD2. In germline, CDR1 is LGHNA, CDR2 YSLEER. After removal of 1 base from V and 3 bases from J, the junction contained 0 bases not matched to a gene. The CDR3 is 16 amino acids. CDR3 sequence (DNA): TGCGCCAGCAGCCAAGGACTAGCGGGGGGCTACAATGAGCAGTTCTTC. Amino acid sequence: CASSQGLAGGYNEQFF.

This rearrangement joins TRBV5-4 to TRBJ2-3, with D possibly being TRBD2 (6 bases). This CDR3 has 16 residues. CDR1 and CDR2 (germline): SGHNT, YYREEE (reference sequence). The V end was cut by 4 bases, the J end by 2 bases, with 17 bases between. The CDR3 region is CASSPGGSPDTDTQYF. The CDR3 DNA is TGTGCCAGCAGCCCCGGGGGTAGCCCAGACACAGATACGCAGTATTTT.

V and J are TRBV7-2 and TRBJ2-7; no clear D gene. CDR3 length: 14 residues. The V end was cut by 0 bases, the J end by 3 bases, with 9 bases between. Germline loops: CDR1 SGHTA, CDR2 FQGNSA. The CDR3 loop is CASSLAAVNYEQYF. The CDR3 region has the DNA TGTGCCAGCAGCTTAGCGGCAGTAAACTACGAGCAGTACTTC.